Below, 23 T cell receptor beta chains from the same sample are listed, as sequenced in a study of early T cells in non-severe SARS-CoV-2 infection. Via MiXCR, TCRdb re-called the 5' RACE reads, giving one row per CDR3 protein. The sample holds some 61,000 distinct CDR3 sequences, about 10% seen once. The sample taken for sequencing was whole blood. The receptors originated from an adult who was a healthcare worker with PCR-confirmed SARS-CoV-2 infection or an uninfected control (not recorded which).

There are a few counts of this clonotype. The gene calls are TRBV19 and TRBJ2-1; 10 bases agree with TRBD1. The J segment lost 7 bases and the V segment lost 9 bases, leaving 6 bases of the junction unmatched. The CDR3 loop spans 13 amino acids. The germline V gene has CDR1 LNHDA and CDR2 SQIVND (reference sequence). CDR3 amino acids: CASLRGQGNEQFF. DNA of the CDR3: TGTGCCAGCTTGCGGGGACAGGGGAATGAGCAGTTCTTC.

The chain combines TRBV9 with TRBJ2-3; D tentatively reads TRBD1 or TRBD2 (6 bases each). Germline CDR1 and CDR2: SGDLS and YYNGEE. With 0 bases removed from V and 2 bases from J, the gap between germline ends came to 10 bases. CDR3 length equals 15 residues. DNA of the CDR3: TGTGCCAGCAGCGTAGCGGGGGCTTTCACAGATACGCAGTATTTT. Amino acids: CASSVAGAFTDTQYF.

This clonotype was observed a few times. This sequence joins TRBV11-3 and TRBJ2-3, with 8 bases identical to TRBD1. The CDR3 is 16 residues long. V lost 4 bases to trimming and J lost 4 bases; unmatched junction nucleotides: 10. CDR1 SGHNT and CDR2 YENEEA come from the germline V gene. CDR3 protein: CASSSRTGRAADTQYF. The CDR3 nucleotides are TGTGCCAGCAGCTCCAGGACAGGGCGCGCGGCAGATACGCAGTATTTT.

A few counts support this clonotype. This chain joins TRBV29-1 and TRBJ1-1; unclear D gene. The CDR3 covers 12 residues. The V end lost 7 bases, the J end lost 9 bases, and 18 bases lay between the germline ends. CDR1 and CDR2 (germline): SQVTM, ANQGSEA. The CDR3 reads CSASMERSKAFF. CDR3 DNA: TGCAGCGCTTCCATGGAACGGTCAAAAGCTTTCTTT.

In this sample, this clonotype turned up a few times. The rearrangement uses TRBV5-8 and TRBJ2-3; maybe TRBD1 (6 bases). The V gene's germline CDR1 is SGHTS and CDR2 YDEGEE. This CDR3 has 15 residues. V lost 1 base, J lost 2 bases, and 11 bases lay in between. The CDR3, as DNA: TGTGCCAGCAGCTTGAGTAACAGGGCCACAGATACGCAGTATTTT. Protein product: CASSLSNRATDTQYF.

This clonotype was seen repeatedly, ten times or more. The rearrangement links TRBV6-2 or TRBV6-3 to TRBJ1-1, with D perhaps TRBD1 (6 bases). The germline V gene has CDR1 MNHEY and CDR2 SVGEGT. V lost 6 bases to trimming and J lost 11 bases, with 13 bases between them. The CDR3 contains 11 residues. CDR3: CASSPRGKAFF. The CDR3 bases are TGTGCCAGCAGCCCCAGGGGCAAGGCTTTCTTT.

In this sample, this clonotype turned up many times. The V and J genes are TRBV4-3 and TRBJ2-7; D is undetermined. The V gene lost 0 bases and the J gene lost 7 bases, with 10 bases spanning the gap. This CDR3 comprises 13 residues. Germline V lookup: CDR1 LGHNA, CDR2 YSLEER. CDR3 protein: CASSQERRKEQYF. CDR3 nucleotides: TGCGCCAGCAGCCAAGAAAGGCGAAAGGAGCAGTACTTC.

This clonotype was seen a few times. The chain joins TRBV6-6 to TRBJ2-1, with 13 bases identical to TRBD2. The CDR3 sequence is 19 residues long. With 3 bases clipped from V and 1 base from J, the junction kept 9 bases outside the gene matches. The germline gives CDR1 MNHNY, CDR2 SVGAGI (reference sequence). The CDR3 region has the DNA TGTGCCAGCAGTTATCGTACTAGCGGGAGGGCCAGTTCCTACAATGAGCAGTTCTTC. It yields the protein CASSYRTSGRASSYNEQFF.

This clonotype was seen repeatedly, ten times or more. The chain uses TRBV14 and TRBJ1-5; a weak D match, TRBD1 (5 bases). Trimming took 4 bases from V and 3 from J, leaving 10 bases between them. Germline V gene data show CDR1 as SGHDN and CDR2 as FVKESK. The CDR3 has 14 residues. The DNA for the CDR3 is TGTGCCAGCAGCCGTACAGGCCACAATCAGCCCCAGCATTTT. Its protein product is CASSRTGHNQPQHF. The variable domain in full, completed from reference TRBV14 and TRBJ1-5, reads EAGVTQFPSHSVIEKGQTVTLRCDPISGHDNLYWYRRVMGKEIKFLLHFVKESKQDESGMPNNRFLAERTGGTYSTLKVQPAELEDSGVYFCASSRTGHNQPQHFGDGTRLSIL.

The chain has TRBV7-2 and TRBJ1-2; 8 nucleotides align to TRBD1. Looked up from germline, CDR1 is SGHTA and CDR2 is FQGNSA. The CDR3 has 15 amino acids. V lost 2 bases to trimming and J lost 6 bases; unmatched junction nucleotides: 8. The CDR3 DNA reads as TGTGCCAGCAGCTTATCGCCGACAGGGGACGATGGCTACACCTTC. Translating gives CASSLSPTGDDGYTF.

This clonotype has a count of ten or more. The chain uses TRBV23-1 and TRBJ2-1; D perhaps matches TRBD2 (5 bases). TRBV23-1 is an ORF, with its function uncertain. CDR3 size: 16 residues. Trimming removed 0 bases at V and 4 bases at J, with 13 bases between. For the CDR3, the DNA is TGCGCCAGCAGTCAATCGAAGACCTGCGGGTACAATGAGCAGTTCTTC. Amino acid sequence: CASSQSKTCGYNEQFF.

This chain connects TRBV7-9 to TRBJ2-2; 12 nucleotides line up with TRBD2. CDR3 length: 17 residues. After removal of 3 bases from V and 5 bases from J, the junction contained 7 bases not matched to a gene. Germline V gives CDR1 SEHNR, CDR2 FQNEAQ (reference sequence). CDR3 DNA sequence: TGTGCCAGCAGCTTTACTAGCGGGGGGTCAGTGACCGGGGAGCTGTTTTTT. Its protein product is CASSFTSGGSVTGELFF.

This clonotype was recorded at least ten times. V gene TRBV5-1 combines with J gene TRBJ2-3, with 7 nucleotides matching TRBD2. Trimming removed 0 bases from V and 1 base from J; junction bases left unmatched: 8. CDR1 is SGHRS and CDR2 is YFSETQ in the germline V gene. The CDR3 contains 17 residues. CDR3 in amino acids: CASSLVSRGRRTDTQYF. Here the CDR3 DNA reads TGCGCCAGCAGCTTGGTTAGCCGCGGGAGACGCACAGATACGCAGTATTTT.

This clonotype is medium-sized within its sample. This chain connects TRBV25-1 to TRBJ2-2, with 9 bases matching TRBD1. CDR3 length equals 15 residues. Germline CDR1 and CDR2: MGHDK and SYGVNS. The J segment lost 3 bases and the V segment lost 3 bases, leaving 2 bases of the junction unmatched. CDR3 sequence reads: CASSEGTGHTGELFF. CDR3 in DNA: TGTGCCAGCAGTGAGGGGACAGGGCACACCGGGGAGCTGTTTTTT.

This clonotype appeared a few times. J is TRBJ1-5 and V is TRBV16, with 7 bases fitting TRBD1. Germline loops: CDR1 KGHSY, CDR2 FQNENV. V lost 4 bases, J lost 7 bases, and 4 bases stayed unmatched. The CDR3 runs to 13 residues. Written as DNA, the CDR3 is TGTGCCAGCAGCCGACAGGGCCTGCAGCCCCAGCATTTT. This gives the protein CASSRQGLQPQHF. The full variable domain, with the rest looked up from reference TRBV16 and TRBJ1-5, is GEEVAQTPKHLVRGEGQKAKLYCAPIKGHSYVFWYQQVLKNEFKFLISFQNENVFDETGMPKERFSAKCLPNSPCSLEIQATKLEDSAVYFCASSRQGLQPQHFGDGTRLSIL.

This clonotype was observed a few times. The chain has TRBV12-3 or TRBV12-4 and TRBJ1-2; D call uncertain. This CDR3 has 13 residues. V lost 7 bases, J lost 8 bases, and 17 bases lay in between. CDR3: CASITDGLDGYTF. In nucleotides, the CDR3 is TGTGCCAGCATAACAGACGGTTTAGACGGCTACACCTTC.

At least ten counts were recorded for this clonotype. This chain uses TRBV29-1 with TRBJ2-6; 9 bases line up with TRBD1. J was trimmed by 4 bases and V by 6 bases; bases with no gene match: 7. CDR1 and CDR2 from the germline V gene are SQVTM and ANQGSEA. The CDR3 contains 15 residues. CDR3 loop: CSVGDRVSGANVLTF. CDR3 DNA sequence: TGCAGCGTCGGGGACAGGGTTTCCGGGGCCAACGTCCTGACTTTC.

This clonotype was observed many times. The chain uses TRBV20-1 and TRBJ2-5; D gene unclear. V was pared by 1 base and J by 1 base, with 4 bases between. The CDR3 extends over 12 amino acids. Germline CDR1 reads DFQATT; CDR2 reads SNEGSKA (reference sequence). The CDR3 DNA reads as TGCAGTGCTAGAGGACTCCAAGAGACCCAGTACTTC. The encoded protein is CSARGLQETQYF.

This clonotype was observed many times. The V gene is TRBV5-1, the J gene TRBJ2-3, with D uncertain. Germline assignment: CDR1 SGHRS and CDR2 YFSETQ. V was shortened by 2 bases and J by 4 bases, with 8 bases between the two germline ends. The CDR3 length is 13 residues. In nucleotides, the CDR3 is TGCGCCAGCAGCTTACCGGGCGCAGATACGCAGTATTTT. Amino acids: CASSLPGADTQYF. Complete variable domain (other parts from reference TRBV5-1 and TRBJ2-3): KAGVTQTPRYLIKTRGQQVTLSCSPISGHRSVSWYQQTPGQGLQFLFEYFSETQRNKGNFPGRFSGRQFSNSRSEMNVSTLELGDSALYLCASSLPGADTQYFGPGTRLTVL.

V and J are TRBV29-1 and TRBJ2-3, with 8 bases fitting TRBD2. CDR3 length equals 13 residues. V was clipped by 6 bases and J by 5 bases; unmatched bases: 7. CDR1 is SQVTM, CDR2 ANQGSEA, per germline. In DNA, the CDR3 is TGCAGCGTAACGGGAGGGCTGGGAGATACGCAGTATTTT. Protein: CSVTGGLGDTQYF.

The sample holds a few counts of this clonotype. V is TRBV5-4 and J is TRBJ2-3; D is unclear. The CDR3 is 14 residues long. Looked up from germline, CDR1 is SGHNT and CDR2 is YYREEE (reference sequence). V lost 0 bases to trimming and J lost 0 bases, with 5 bases between them. In DNA, the CDR3 is TGTGCCAGCAGCTTGGATGGCAGCACAGATACGCAGTATTTT. It codes for CASSLDGSTDTQYF.

The chain couples TRBV19 to TRBJ1-3; TRBD1 might be the D (6 bases). The germline V gene encodes CDR1 LNHDA and CDR2 SQIVND (reference sequence). V was shortened by 7 bases and J by 3 bases, with 13 bases between the two germline ends. The CDR3 sequence is 14 residues long. CDR3 sequence reads: CASTLRGVGNTIYF. The CDR3 region has the DNA TGTGCCAGTACCCTCAGGGGAGTTGGAAACACCATATATTTT.

The table lists this clonotype with a count of one. The V gene is TRBV18, the J gene TRBJ2-6, with 9 bases that match TRBD1. Germline CDR1 is KGHSH and CDR2 is LQKENI. J gave up 0 bases and V 3 bases, and 3 bases lay outside the gene matches. CDR3 length: 17 residues. The CDR3 reads CASSPGQGGSGANVLTF. CDR3 nucleotides: TGTGCCAGCTCACCGGGACAGGGTGGCTCTGGGGCCAACGTCCTGACTTTC.